The clone carrying this T cell receptor beta chain was counted a single time. The antigen is unknown. Before sequencing, viral peptide pools were used by the ViraFEST assay to expand antigen-specific CD4+ T cells. Isolation of CD4+ T cells took place after approximately 10 days of culture. Vaccine recipients had no previous SARS-CoV-2 infection; their nucleocapsid antibodies were negative. About 2.1 million PBMC were placed in each well, which was supplemented with approximately 9.7 IU/ml IL-2 and 8.5 to 10 ug/ml peptides. This sample was taken from a study of vaccination effects on CD4 cells after COVID-19. Profiling relied on immunoSEQ multiplex PCR, and the TCRdb table lists in-frame clones only, not all of them. Of roughly 76,000 clones listed, around 70% are singletons. Notes on the study in general: Late post-vaccination, clones induced by infection and those induced by vaccine underwent marked clonal contraction.

Germline values: CDR1 LNHDA, CDR2 SQIVND (reference sequence). The V end was cut by 4 bases, the J end by 8 bases, with 14 bases between. The CDR3 covers 13 residues. The V and J genes are TRBV19 and TRBJ1-2; D unclear. This TCR was sampled from a human donor who received a COVID-19 vaccine. The sample in question was CD4+ T cells from PBMCs cultured with HCoV-229E spike peptides, obtained before COVID-19 vaccination. CDR3 in DNA: TGTGCCAGTAGTACCAGACAATATCACGGCTACACCTTC. It specifies CASSTRQYHGYTF.